This T cell receptor beta chain was captured in a study of T cells in Graves' hyperthyroidism and ophthalmopathy. The study's findings and limits: Ophthalmopathy and stable hyperthyroidism were separated by a 13 V-J model. Median prediction lead before ophthalmopathy onset was about 6.5 months with the model. The blood repertoire included most of the expanded thyroid clonotypes above 0.001.

Amplification of TCR beta CDR3 regions used RNA as the template. A first-round RT-PCR of the TCR CDR3 used the HTBI primer set. TCRdb reprocessed the multiplex PCR reads via MiXCR and lists one record per CDR3 protein. The data contain about 570,000 distinct CDR3 sequences, under 60% of them singletons. Per germline, CDR1 LGHDT and CDR2 YNNKEL (reference sequence). The CDR3 spans 15 residues. Uncontrolled infections, other autoimmune diseases, pregnancy or lactation led to exclusion of patients. Points on this clonotype: Its matching antigen is unknown. An end of the junction does not agree with germline; a read error may underlie this.

The V and J genes are TRBV3-1 and TRBJ2-7; 14 bases agree with TRBD2. The sequencing input was peripheral blood or thyroid tissue (not recorded which). The source of this sequence is an adult woman with Graves' disease, either hyperthyroidism or ophthalmopathy (not recorded which). The CDR3 region has the DNA TGTGCCAGCAGCCGAGGGGGACTAGCGGGAGTCGAGCAGTGCTTC. Protein sequence: CASSRGGLAGVEQCF.